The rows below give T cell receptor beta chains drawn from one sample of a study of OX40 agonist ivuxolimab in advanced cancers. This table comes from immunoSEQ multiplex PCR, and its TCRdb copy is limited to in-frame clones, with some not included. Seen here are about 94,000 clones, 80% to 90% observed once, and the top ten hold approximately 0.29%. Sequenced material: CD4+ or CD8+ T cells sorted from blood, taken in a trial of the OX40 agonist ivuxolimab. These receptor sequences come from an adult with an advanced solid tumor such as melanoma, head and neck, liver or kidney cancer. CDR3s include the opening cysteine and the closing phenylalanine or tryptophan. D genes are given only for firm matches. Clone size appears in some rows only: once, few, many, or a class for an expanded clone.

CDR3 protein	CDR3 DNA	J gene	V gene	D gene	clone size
CASATSGYNEQFF	TGTGCTTCTGCGACTAGCGGTTACAATGAGCAGTTCTTC	TRBJ2-1	TRBV7-9	TRBD2	NA
CASSSGTRALANYGYTF	TGTGCCAGCAGTTCCGGGACAAGGGCATTAGCTAACTATGGCTACACCTTC	TRBJ1-2	TRBV5-6	NA	NA
CASSPRGQGDQPQHF	TGTGCCAGCAGCCCCCGTGGGCAGGGCGATCAGCCCCAGCATTTT	TRBJ1-5	TRBV5-6	NA	NA
CASSLGTSREETQYF	TGTGCCAGCAGTTTGGGGACCTCGAGGGAGGAGACCCAGTACTTC	TRBJ2-5	TRBV27	NA	NA
CAWSVGWGYEQYF	TGTGCCTGGAGTGTAGGTTGGGGATACGAGCAGTACTTC	TRBJ2-7	TRBV30	NA	few
CASRPVIQYF	TGTGCAAGTCGCCCAGTCATTCAGTACTTC	TRBJ2-4	TRBV12-2	NA	once
CASSSPRTGPRGKAFF	TGTGCCAGCAGCTCCCCCCGGACAGGCCCTCGAGGGAAAGCTTTCTTT	TRBJ1-1	TRBV7-9	TRBD1	NA
CASSFKDYGYTF	TGTGCCAGCAGCTTTAAGGATTATGGCTACACCTTC	TRBJ1-2	TRBV5-6	NA	NA
CASSLGSFYRVDSGNTIYF	TGCGCCAGCAGCTTGGGCTCGTTTTACAGGGTTGACTCTGGAAACACCATATATTTT	TRBJ1-3	TRBV5-1	NA	NA
CASRSGGGSWEKLFF	TGTGCCAGCAGGAGTGGGGGAGGGTCGTGGGAAAAACTGTTTTTT	TRBJ1-4	TRBV7-2	NA	once
CASSPNGGSSYEQYF	TGTGCCAGCAGTCCCAATGGGGGGTCCTCCTACGAGCAGTACTTC	TRBJ2-7	TRBV27	NA	NA
CASSLDPGSTGNTIYF	TGCGCCAGCAGCTTGGATCCAGGGTCCACTGGAAACACCATATATTTT	TRBJ1-3	TRBV5-1	NA	NA
CASSFPGGPAEQFF	TGTGCCAGCAGTTTCCCGGGGGGGCCGGCTGAGCAGTTCTTC	TRBJ2-1	TRBV6-5	TRBD2	NA
CASSLYSGNTIYF	TGTGCCAGCAGTTTATATTCTGGAAACACCATATATTTT	TRBJ1-3	TRBV27	NA	NA
CASSRSGTMRSNQPQHF	TGTGCCAGTAGTAGATCCGGGACAATGAGGAGCAATCAGCCCCAGCATTTT	TRBJ1-5	TRBV19	NA	few
CATPLGLSRDTQYF	TGTGCCACCCCCCTAGGCCTCTCTCGGGATACGCAGTATTTT	TRBJ2-3	TRBV21-1	NA	NA
CASSEEGTGGPLYGYTF	TGTGCCAGCAGTGAAGAGGGAACAGGAGGTCCCCTTTATGGCTACACCTTC	TRBJ1-2	TRBV6-1	NA	NA
CASSLGRLTEAFF	TGTGCCAGCAGCTTAGGCAGACTTACTGAAGCTTTCTTT	TRBJ1-1	TRBV7-2	NA	NA
CASSYSIRGNSPLHF	TGTGCCAGCAGTTACTCGATAAGGGGTAATTCACCCCTCCACTTT	TRBJ1-6	TRBV6-5	NA	NA
CASSTGTLTDTQYF	TGCGCCAGCAGCACAGGGACACTCACAGATACGCAGTATTTT	TRBJ2-3	TRBV5-1	NA	NA
CASSTKDRANNEQFF	TGTGCCAGCAGCACCAAAGACAGGGCCAACAATGAGCAGTTCTTC	TRBJ2-1	TRBV7-9	TRBD1	NA
CASSPARNEKLFF	TGTGCCAGCTCACCTGCCAGAAATGAAAAACTGTTTTTT	TRBJ1-4	TRBV18	NA	NA
CAQSDQGVGYTF	TGTGCCCAAAGCGATCAGGGGGTAGGCTACACCTTC	TRBJ1-2	TRBV27	TRBD1	NA
CASSLVSGDVTGNTIYF	TGTGCCAGCAGCTTAGTTTCAGGCGATGTAACTGGAAACACCATATATTTT	TRBJ1-3	TRBV7-2	NA	NA
CASSPGTGGDTQYF	TGTGCCAGCAGCCCCGGGACAGGGGGAGATACGCAGTATTTT	TRBJ2-3	TRBV4-2	TRBD1	NA
CASSRPRGNEQFF	TGTGCCAGCAGCAGACCTAGGGGCAATGAGCAGTTCTTC	TRBJ2-1	TRBV7-2	NA	NA
CASSDEPGRSLANTIYF	TGTGCCAGCAGTGACGAACCAGGACGGTCTCTTGCAAACACCATATATTTT	TRBJ1-3	TRBV11-2	NA	NA
CASSTGSSYNEQFF	TGTGCCAGCTCGACAGGGAGCTCCTACAATGAGCAGTTCTTC	TRBJ2-1	TRBV18	TRBD1	NA
CASSYRGLGTGELFF	TGTGCCAGCAGTTACAGGGGGCTGGGCACCGGGGAGCTGTTTTTT	TRBJ2-2	TRBV6-5	TRBD1	NA
CSVGGGRRSYEQYF	TGCAGCGTAGGGGGAGGCAGACGGTCCTACGAGCAGTACTTC	TRBJ2-7	TRBV29-1	NA	NA
CASSFRLNAKTEAFF	TGTGCCAGCAGTTTCAGGCTCAACGCCAAGACTGAAGCTTTCTTT	TRBJ1-1	TRBV6-5	NA	once
CAWSVASGVRDTQYF	TGTGCCTGGAGTGTAGCTAGCGGGGTTCGAGATACGCAGTATTTT	TRBJ2-3	TRBV30	TRBD2	NA
CASSSRTEETQYF	TGTGCCAGCAGTTCCCGGACAGAAGAGACCCAGTACTTC	TRBJ2-5	TRBV5-4	NA	once
CASSPGTGGGEQYF	TGTGCCTCCTCCCCCGGGACTGGGGGCGGCGAGCAGTACTTC	TRBJ2-7	TRBV6-5	NA	NA
CASSPSRGLGDTQYF	TGTGCCAGCAGTCCGTCGCGGGGGCTTGGAGATACGCAGTATTTT	TRBJ2-3	TRBV27	NA	NA
CASSSDGSRSYNSPLHF	TGTGCCAGCAGCTCTGACGGCTCGAGGTCCTATAATTCACCCCTCCACTTT	TRBJ1-6	TRBV5-4	NA	NA
CASSPQGKETQYF	TGTGCCAGCAGCCCGCAGGGGAAAGAGACCCAGTACTTC	TRBJ2-5	TRBV7-6	NA	NA
CASSQAPQALNTEAFF	TGCGCCAGCAGCCAAGCCCCTCAGGCCCTGAACACTGAAGCTTTCTTT	TRBJ1-1	TRBV4-3	NA	NA
CATSTYSGNTIYF	TGTGCCACCAGCACTTACTCTGGAAACACCATATATTTT	TRBJ1-3	TRBV15	NA	NA
CASERQGWNEQFF	TGTGCCAGCGAAAGGCAGGGTTGGAATGAGCAGTTCTTC	TRBJ2-1	TRBV2	NA	NA
CATGQPQHF	TGTGCCACCGGGCAGCCCCAGCATTTT	TRBJ1-5	TRBV19	NA	NA
CASSQRAQRSYEQYF	TGTGCCAGCAGCCAAAGGGCCCAACGCTCCTACGAGCAGTACTTC	TRBJ2-7	TRBV7-8	NA	NA
CASSRALDDTTYGYTF	TGTGCCAGCTCACGGGCTCTCGACGACACGACCTATGGCTACACCTTC	TRBJ1-2	TRBV18	NA	few
CASVRGLVNTEAFF	TGTGCCAGCGTAAGGGGGTTGGTGAACACTGAAGCTTTCTTT	TRBJ1-1	TRBV6-1	NA	NA
CSVAGRTGRDNEQFF	TGCAGCGTTGCCGGCAGGACAGGTCGAGACAATGAGCAGTTCTTC	TRBJ2-1	TRBV29-1	TRBD1	NA
CASIEAGATYNEQFF	TGTGCCAGCATTGAAGCGGGGGCTACCTACAATGAGCAGTTCTTC	TRBJ2-1	TRBV11-2	TRBD2	NA